These 10 T cell receptor beta chains originate from one sample sequenced in a study of T cells in Graves' hyperthyroidism and ophthalmopathy. RNA transcripts provided the source from which TCR beta CDR3 regions were amplified. Initially, a first-round RT-PCR of the TCR CDR3 employed the HTBI primer set. TCRdb reprocessed the multiplex PCR reads with MiXCR, giving one entry per CDR3 protein. The table has 130,000 to 150,000 distinct CDR3 sequences, approximately 20% seen once. The sample was blood. These receptors came from a woman in her forties or fifties with Graves' hyperthyroidism that later progressed to Graves' ophthalmopathy.

This clonotype was recorded at least ten times. At one end, the junction sequence differs from germline, possibly due to a read error. V usage is TRBV28 and J usage is TRBJ2-7; the match to TRBD1 covers 7 bases. The germline CDR1 and CDR2 sequences are MDHEN and SYDVKM. CDR3 length equals 13 residues. The DNA for the CDR3 is TGCGCCAGCAGCTGGGGACAGTCCTACGAGCAGTACTTC. It encodes CASSWGQSYEQYF.

The rearrangement uses TRBV7-9 and TRBJ2-3; TRBD1 matches at 9 bases. The CDR3 runs 15 residues. Germline lookup yields CDR1 SEHNR and CDR2 FQNEAQ (reference sequence). V lost 5 bases and J lost 2; bases outside the gene matches: 5. CDR3 sequence (DNA): TGTGCCAGCAGCCCCAGGGACAGGGTCACAGATACGCAGTATTTT. Its translation is CASSPRDRVTDTQYF.

Here the CDR3 reads CASSNWPREKSTDTQYF. CDR3 DNA sequence: TGTGCCAGCAGCAACTGGCCCCGGGAGAAGAGCACAGATACGCAGTATTTT. J is TRBJ2-3 and V is TRBV28; D is possibly TRBD2 (6 bases). The germline V gene has CDR1 MDHEN and CDR2 SYDVKM. The CDR3 contains 17 residues. Trimming removed 6 bases at V and 0 bases at J, with 19 bases between.

This chain uses TRBV6-1 with TRBJ2-1; possibly TRBD2 for D (6 bases). The CDR3 is 13 residues long. V lost 6 bases, J lost 2 bases, and 8 bases lay in between. The germline gives CDR1 MNHNS, CDR2 SASEGT. The CDR3 is CASRLATYNEQFF. The CDR3 DNA reads as TGTGCCAGCAGACTAGCTACCTACAATGAGCAGTTCTTC.

This chain joins TRBV14 and TRBJ2-2; D is unresolved. V was pared by 2 bases and J by 10 bases, with 8 bases between. This CDR3 is 12 amino acids long. Germline lookup yields CDR1 SGHDN and CDR2 FVKESK. CDR3 DNA sequence: TGTGCCAGCAGCCAACTTCCCGAGGAGCTGTTTTTT. This encodes CASSQLPEELFF.

This clonotype was seen repeatedly, ten times or more. The chain combines TRBV5-1 with TRBJ2-1; the D is unclear. This CDR3 contains 13 residues. V was pared by 1 base and J by 5 bases, with 7 bases between. CDR1 SGHRS and CDR2 YFSETQ come from the germline V gene. Written as DNA, the CDR3 is TGCGCCAGCAGCTTGTCTCGAGACAATGAGCAGTTCTTC. Protein: CASSLSRDNEQFF.

This clonotype was picked up one time. The V and J genes are TRBV24-1 and TRBJ2-1, with no clear D. The CDR3 contains 15 residues. Germline V lookup: CDR1 KGHDR, CDR2 SFDVKD. Trimming took off 1 base at V and 2 bases at J, with 8 bases between the two ends. CDR3 loop: CATSDFSDAYNEQFF. In nucleotides, the CDR3 is TGTGCCACCAGTGATTTCTCGGACGCCTACAATGAGCAGTTCTTC.

This clonotype was seen many times. The V call is TRBV5-5, the J call TRBJ2-3; no definite D call. Germline V gene sequence: CDR1 SGHKS, CDR2 YYEKEE (reference sequence). Trimming stripped 1 base from V and 0 bases from J, with 3 bases between. The CDR3 has 13 amino acids. The CDR3 sequence: CASSLFSTDTQYF. The CDR3 DNA sequence: TGTGCCAGCAGCTTGTTCAGCACAGATACGCAGTATTTT.

This clonotype showed up many times. The chain joins TRBV11-2 to TRBJ1-1; D uncertain. V lost 1 base and J lost 0, with 9 bases in between. This CDR3 has 15 amino acids. Germline CDR1 is SGHAT and CDR2 is FQNNGV. CDR3 amino acids: CASSLVGGLNTEAFF. The CDR3 nucleotides are TGTGCCAGCAGCTTAGTAGGAGGGTTGAACACTGAAGCTTTCTTT.

This clonotype turned up a few times. The J gene is TRBJ1-1, the V gene TRBV7-2; tentatively, D is TRBD1 (5 bases). The germline CDR1 and CDR2 sequences are SGHTA and FQGNSA. The CDR3 length is 13 residues. With 5 bases removed from V and 7 bases from J, the gap between germline ends came to 14 bases. CDR3 amino acids: CASSPEGLGEAFF. The CDR3 DNA follows: TGTGCCAGCAGCCCCGAGGGGTTGGGTGAAGCTTTCTTT.